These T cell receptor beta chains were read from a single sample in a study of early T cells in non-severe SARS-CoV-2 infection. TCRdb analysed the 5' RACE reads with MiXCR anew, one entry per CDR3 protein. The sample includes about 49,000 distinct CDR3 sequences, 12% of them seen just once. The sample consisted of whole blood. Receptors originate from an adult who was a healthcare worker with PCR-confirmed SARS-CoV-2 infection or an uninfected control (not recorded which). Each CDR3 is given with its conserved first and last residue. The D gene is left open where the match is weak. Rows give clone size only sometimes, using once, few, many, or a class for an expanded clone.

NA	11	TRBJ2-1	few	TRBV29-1	TGCAGCGATGGAGGAGGGAATGAGCAGTTCTTC	CSDGGGNEQFF
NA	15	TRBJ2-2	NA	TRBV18	TGTGCCAGCTCACTAGATACGCTGTACACCGGGGAGCTGTTTTTT	CASSLDTLYTGELFF
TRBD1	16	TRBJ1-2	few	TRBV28	TGTGCCAGCAGTTTATCTACTTGGACAGGGTACTATGGCTACACCTTC	CASSLSTWTGYYGYTF
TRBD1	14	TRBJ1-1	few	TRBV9	TGTGCCAGCAGCGTAGGGGGACAGGGTGCTGAAGCTTTCTTT	CASSVGGQGAEAFF
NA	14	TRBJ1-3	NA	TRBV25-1	TGTGCCAGCAGTGAAGAGCTCTCTGGAAACACCATATATTTT	CASSEELSGNTIYF
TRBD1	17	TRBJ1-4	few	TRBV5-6	TGTGCCAGCAGCTTGTATGTCAGGGGGCTTGGTAATGAAAAACTGTTTTTT	CASSLYVRGLGNEKLFF
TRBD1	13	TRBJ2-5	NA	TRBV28	TGTGCCAGCAGGCACAGGGGACAAGAGACCCAGTACTTC	CASRHRGQETQYF
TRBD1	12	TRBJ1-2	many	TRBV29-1	TGCAGCGTTGCTGGACAGGGGTCCGGCTACACCTTC	CSVAGQGSGYTF
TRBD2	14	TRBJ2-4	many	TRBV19	TGTGCCAGTAGCCCCGCTAGCGGGATGGGCATTCAGTACTTC	CASSPASGMGIQYF
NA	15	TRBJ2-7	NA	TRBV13	TGTGCCAGCAGCGGAAGGGGGGAGTCCCGCTACGAGCAGTACTTC	CASSGRGESRYEQYF
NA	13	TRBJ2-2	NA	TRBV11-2	TGTGCCAGCAGCTTAAGCTTGTTCGGGGAGCTGTTTTTT	CASSLSLFGELFF
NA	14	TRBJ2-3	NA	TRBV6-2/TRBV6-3	TGTGCCAGCAGTTTCCTGGATCCTGAGGGTACGCAGTATTTT	CASSFLDPEGTQYF
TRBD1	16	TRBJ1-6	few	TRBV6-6	TGTGCCAGCACTCCGGGACAGGGGGCAAGTAATTCACCCCTCCACTTT	CASTPGQGASNSPLHF
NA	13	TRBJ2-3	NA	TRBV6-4	TGTGCCAGCAGTGACACAAGAGGGCCCCCGCAGTATTTT	CASSDTRGPPQYF
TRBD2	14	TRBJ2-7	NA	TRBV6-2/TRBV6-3	TGTGCCAGCCAGCGGGACGGAGTCTCCTACGAGCAGTACTTC	CASQRDGVSYEQYF
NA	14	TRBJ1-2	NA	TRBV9	TGTGCCAGCAGCGTAGGGTCAGCTAACTATGGCTACACCTTC	CASSVGSANYGYTF
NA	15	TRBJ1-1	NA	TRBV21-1	TGTGCCGGCAGCTTAGCAGGGGAAAGGGACACTGAAGCTTTCTTT	CAGSLAGERDTEAFF
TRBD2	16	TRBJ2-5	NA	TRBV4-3	TGCGCCAGCAGCCAAGATTTGGCGGGAGGGGCAGAGACCCAGTACTTC	CASSQDLAGGAETQYF
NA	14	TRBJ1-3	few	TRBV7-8	TGTGCCAGCAGCTTAGCGACAGGTCCAAACACCATATATTTT	CASSLATGPNTIYF
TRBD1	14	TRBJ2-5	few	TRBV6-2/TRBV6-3	TGTGCCAGCAGTTGGACAGGGGGAGGAGAGACCCAGTACTTC	CASSWTGGGETQYF